One T cell receptor beta chain is described in this entry. This clone's antigen is unknown. No much larger clone is present one base from it, and per-base qualities are unavailable. Donors were healthy HIV-negative adults with no recently reported acute infections or vaccinations. Every donor was a Caucasian adult living in Nashville, Tennessee, USA. CD4+ T cells were enriched through magnetic negative selection, after which naive cells were positively selected on CD45RA and the remaining negative fraction served as the memory subset. Blood was obtained by leukapheresis, after which PBMCs were separated by Ficoll-Histopaque density gradient centrifugation and cryopreserved in liquid nitrogen vapor phase. Analytical flow cytometry was used to check the purity and quantity of every magnetically sorted T cell population. Each sorted fraction had its genomic DNA isolated and then quantified by UV absorbance on a Nanodrop 2000c.

The sample comes from a study of shared clonotypes between healthy human individuals (dated by TCRdb to the early 2020s). As for the study more broadly: A couple of women and three men aged 18 to 49 years were included in the cohort. For each donor, CD4 naive and CD4 memory were each run on three plates, CD8 naive on two plates, and CD8 memory on one plate. The study deeply sequenced blood TCR repertoires of five healthy adults to estimate repertoire size and the extent of clonotype sharing between individuals. To increase sequencing depth and limit assay-specific biases, different laboratories used diverse techniques to prepare libraries and sequence TCR repertoires. Between about 0.94 and 8.9 billion PBMCs per donor were obtained by leukapheresis. Points the paper makes about the study in general: Sampling was restricted to blood, and TCR repertoires in tissues likely differ from the TCR repertoires found in blood. Compared with non-shared clonotypes, the clonotypes found in all four sorted-subset donors had higher generation probabilities. Sharing across a few donors was observed for about 5% of naive CD4, 3% to 3.5% of naive CD8, over 2% of memory CD4, and about 0.38% of memory CD8 clonotypes. Even with the large sequencing depth, rarefaction of the sorted-subset datasets indicated that sequencing was incomplete. Larger estimated clonotype richness was generally found for naive subsets than for memory subsets. The genetic and exposure-history diversity represented was limited by the small number of donors. Pairwise subsampling indicated that sequencing depth was expected to affect the degree of clonotype sharing among donors.

The CDR3 runs 11 residues from the cysteine to the phenylalanine. CDR3 DNA is the only sequence kept; it has 33 bases, read in frame from the first base. V gives up 3 bases and J gives up 6 bases, and the segment between their germline ends measures 7 bases. As encoded in the germline V gene, CDR1 is SGHDT while CDR2 is YYEEEE. Using the deep immunoSEQ assay, multiplex PCR amplified TCR CDR3 regions from genomic DNA. Extracted genomic DNA from each cell subset was distributed evenly across all wells of several immunoSEQ 96-well plates, and each plate was treated as a replicate. For sorted subsets, about 200 ng genomic DNA, equal to about 30,000 T cell genomes, was loaded into each replicate PCR. Purified libraries were quantified with a Qubit 3.0 fluorometer, sized on a Bioanalyzer 2100, and re-quantified with the KAPA Library Quantification kit. Every immunoSEQ 96-well plate was sequenced on a dedicated single-read 150-cycle Illumina NextSeq 550 flow cell. Concerning the study's data processing: The immunoSEQ output contained only junctional sequences without quality scores, so filtering could not match that applied to full-length reads. Sequences were annotated with PyIR, a Python wrapper for IgBLAST v1.9, and V/J genes and CDR3 were assigned using IMGT germline references. Reads were filtered out if the reads had weak V/J assignments (E-value above 1e-6), no CDR3, stop codons, out-of-frame junctions, or ambiguous translated residues. V3J clonotypes were defined by identical inferred V gene, J gene, and CDR3 amino acid sequence. Percentage overlap between repertoires was calculated by dividing the number of shared unique clonotypes by the size of the smaller repertoire. Repertoire richness was assessed with RTK rarefaction, the Chao1 estimator, and Recon v2.1 estimates of unobserved clonotypes. Generation probabilities were computed with OLGA for all TCRbeta clonotypes obtained by the gDNA method from several donors. TCRdb mirrors the immuneACCESS table, restricted to in-frame sequences. Some clones are absent from its copies; in checked studies, under half trace to an unresolved V gene, and the reason for the others is unknown. The DNA was the basis for D and trimming; V, J and clone size are from that table. Across this sample there are a few million clones, with 95% seen only once. Of the sample, roughly 0.13% falls within the top ten clones.

The TCR originated in a young man in good health. The sequencing input was naive CD4+ T cells sorted from blood. According to the study, the label for this sample's cell subset or site signals: CD45RA+ positively selected. The rearranged segments are TRBV5-6 and TRBJ2-7, with no confidently assigned D gene. The CDR3 has the sequence CASSSWREQYF. The DNA sequence is TGTGCCAGCAGCTCGTGGCGCGAGCAGTACTTC.